This T cell receptor (beta chain) emerged from a study of T-cell reconstitution after alpha-beta-depleted transplantation in children. To note about this clonotype: Its matching antigen is unknown.

The CDR3 totals 15 residues. The germline gives CDR1 LGHDT, CDR2 YNNKEL (reference sequence). The V gene lost 1 base and the J gene lost 3 bases, with 10 bases spanning the gap. This sample's TCRbeta library carried unique molecular identifier barcodes. TCRdb re-called the PCR reads through MiXCR, storing one row per CDR3 protein. This sample has about 400,000 distinct CDR3 sequences; 15% to 20% occur once, and the top ten carry around 28%. Overall study results and limits: T-cell counts and diversity at one year post-transplant came mainly from newly produced T cells. Day-60 TCRbeta diversity that was high in some patients was derived from surviving recipient T cells and thymic progenitors. Expanded graft clones, several hundred of them, were reportedly the source of alpha-beta T cells about two months after transplant.

This sequence originates from a boy in the first two years of life who had a stem cell transplant for Wiskott-Aldrich syndrome, so the T cells may come from the graft donor. Sequences were derived from PBMCs, mostly from graft donor cells, sampled 360 days after TCRalphabeta/CD19-depleted stem cell transplant. The V call is TRBV3-1, the J call TRBJ2-1; tentative D call: TRBD2 (5 bases). The CDR3 DNA is TGTGCCAGCAGCCAAGCTGACTACCGCTACAATGAGCAGTTCTTC. Its protein is CASSQADYRYNEQFF.